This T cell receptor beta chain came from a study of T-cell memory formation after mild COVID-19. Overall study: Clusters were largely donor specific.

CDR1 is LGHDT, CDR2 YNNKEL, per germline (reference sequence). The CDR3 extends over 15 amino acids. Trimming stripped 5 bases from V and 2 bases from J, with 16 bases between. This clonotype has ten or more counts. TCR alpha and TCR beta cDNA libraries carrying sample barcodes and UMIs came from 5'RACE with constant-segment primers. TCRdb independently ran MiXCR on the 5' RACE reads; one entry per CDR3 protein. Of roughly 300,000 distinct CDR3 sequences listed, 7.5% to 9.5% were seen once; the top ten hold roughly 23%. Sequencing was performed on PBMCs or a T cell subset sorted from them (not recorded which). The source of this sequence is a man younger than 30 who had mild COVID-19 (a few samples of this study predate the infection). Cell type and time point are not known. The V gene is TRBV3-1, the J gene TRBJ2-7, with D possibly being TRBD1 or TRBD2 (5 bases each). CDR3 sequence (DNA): TGTGCCAGCAGCACGACCGGGACCGATGCCTACGAGCAGTACTTC. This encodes CASSTTGTDAYEQYF.